This T cell receptor (beta chain) was profiled in a study of human T cells and chemical hapten exposure. Whole-study context: Patients were given diphenylcyclopropenone on the scalp weekly across the approximately 26-week study. DPC 0.01% went on the upper back by patch test, with reading at 6 days.

Study-wide results and limits: Relative to control repertoires, expanded TCRs gave rise to significantly more large CDR3 similarity clusters.

One entry per CDR3 protein results from TCRdb running MiXCR on the RACE reads. The table has under 85,000 distinct CDR3 sequences, around a tenth seen once. This clonotype was recorded many times. Its antigen is unidentified. Time point here: patch test 1, 2 weeks after DPC sensitization. Treatment meaning: therapeutic diphenylcyclopropenone sensitization with weekly scalp DPC. Total RNA came from unfractionated whole blood. The germline V gene encodes CDR1 SGHRS and CDR2 YFSETQ. The V and J ends lost 0 bases and 6 bases respectively, with 15 bases between them. This CDR3 has 15 amino acids. This TCR derives from a woman aged 50 to 65 with alopecia areata. Some clones in this sample may be carry-over from other donors' samples. The chain couples TRBV5-1 to TRBJ1-2; D is unclear. The starting material was whole blood, obtained in connection with sensitization to the hapten diphenylcyclopropenone (DPC). CDR3 protein: CASSLAGGEGDGYTF. The CDR3 DNA follows: TGCGCCAGCAGCTTGGCTGGCGGTGAAGGCGATGGCTACACCTTC.